This T cell receptor (beta chain) emerged from a study of T cell responses to AZD1222 COVID-19 vaccine. Trimming removed 1 base at V and 0 bases at J, with 15 bases between. The CDR3 extends over 17 amino acids. Germline V gives CDR1 SGHVS, CDR2 FQNEAQ. Sequenced by immunoSEQ multiplex PCR; TCRdb stores in-frame clones only, minus some. The sample carries about 120,000 clones, approximately 84% recorded once. The V gene is TRBV7-8, the J gene TRBJ1-1; D possibly corresponds to TRBD1 (5 bases). This sequence was found in an adult in good health. The sequencing used peripheral blood, collected on day 0 of AZD1222 vaccination. The CDR3 DNA sequence: TGTGCCAGCAGCTTAGTGGGTCTCGACAGCATGAACACTGAAGCTTTCTTT. Protein product: CASSLVGLDSMNTEAFF.